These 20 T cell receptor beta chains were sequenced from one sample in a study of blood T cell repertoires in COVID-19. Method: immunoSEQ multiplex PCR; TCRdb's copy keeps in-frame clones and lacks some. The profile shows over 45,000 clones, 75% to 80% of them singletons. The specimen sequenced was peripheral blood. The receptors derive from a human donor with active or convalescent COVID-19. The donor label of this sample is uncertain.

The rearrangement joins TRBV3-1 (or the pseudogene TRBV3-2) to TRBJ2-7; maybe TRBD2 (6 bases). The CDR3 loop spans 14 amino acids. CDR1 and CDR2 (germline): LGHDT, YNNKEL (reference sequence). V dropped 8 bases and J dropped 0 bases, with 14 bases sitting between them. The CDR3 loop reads CASGGETDSYEQYF. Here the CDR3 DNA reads TGTGCCAGCGGAGGGGAGACAGACTCCTACGAGCAGTACTTC.

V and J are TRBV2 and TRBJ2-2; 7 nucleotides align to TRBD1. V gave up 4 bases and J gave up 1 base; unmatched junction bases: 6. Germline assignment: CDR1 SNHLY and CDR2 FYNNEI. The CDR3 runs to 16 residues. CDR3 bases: TGTGCCAGCAGTGTTTTTGACAGGGTGAACACCGGGGAGCTGTTTTTT. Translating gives CASSVFDRVNTGELFF.

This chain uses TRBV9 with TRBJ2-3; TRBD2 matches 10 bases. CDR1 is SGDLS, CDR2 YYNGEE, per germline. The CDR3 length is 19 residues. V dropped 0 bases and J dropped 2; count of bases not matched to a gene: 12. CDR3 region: CASSVAPSGRGGATDTQYF. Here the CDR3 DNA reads TGTGCCAGCAGCGTAGCTCCTAGCGGGAGAGGTGGGGCCACAGATACGCAGTATTTT.

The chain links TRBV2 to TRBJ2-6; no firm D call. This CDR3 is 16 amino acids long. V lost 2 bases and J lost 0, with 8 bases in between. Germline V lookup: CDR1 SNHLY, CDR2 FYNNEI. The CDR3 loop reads CASSERDTSGANVLTF. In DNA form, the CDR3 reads TGTGCCAGCAGTGAAAGAGACACCTCTGGGGCCAACGTCCTGACTTTC.

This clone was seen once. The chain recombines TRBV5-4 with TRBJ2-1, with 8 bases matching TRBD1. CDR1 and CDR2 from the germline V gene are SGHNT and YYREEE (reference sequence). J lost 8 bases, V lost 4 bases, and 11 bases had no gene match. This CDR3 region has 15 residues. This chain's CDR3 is CASSPGQGRIDEQFF. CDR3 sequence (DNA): TGTGCCAGCAGCCCCGGACAGGGCCGAATTGATGAGCAGTTCTTC.

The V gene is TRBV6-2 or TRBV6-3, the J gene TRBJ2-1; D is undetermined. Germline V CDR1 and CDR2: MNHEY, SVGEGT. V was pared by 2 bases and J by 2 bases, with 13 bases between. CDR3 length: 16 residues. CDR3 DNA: TGTGCCAGCAGTTACCCATCGAAGAGCCCCTACAATGAGCAGTTCTTC. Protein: CASSYPSKSPYNEQFF.

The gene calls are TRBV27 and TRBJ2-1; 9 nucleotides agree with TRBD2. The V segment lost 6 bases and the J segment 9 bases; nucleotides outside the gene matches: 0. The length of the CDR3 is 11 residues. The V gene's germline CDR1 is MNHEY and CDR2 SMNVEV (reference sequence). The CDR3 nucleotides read TGTGCCAGCAGACTAGCGGGTGAGCAGTTCTTC. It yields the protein CASRLAGEQFF.

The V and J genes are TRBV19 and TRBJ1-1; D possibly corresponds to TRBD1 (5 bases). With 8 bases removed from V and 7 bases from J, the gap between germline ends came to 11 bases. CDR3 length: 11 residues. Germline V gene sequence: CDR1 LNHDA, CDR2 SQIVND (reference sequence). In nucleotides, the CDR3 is TGTGCCAGTGGAGACAGCTTTGAAGCTTTCTTT. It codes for CASGDSFEAFF. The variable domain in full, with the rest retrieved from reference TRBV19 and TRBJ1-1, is DGGITQSPKYLFRKEGQNVTLSCEQNLNHDAMYWYRQDPGQGLRLIYYSQIVNDFQKGDIAEGYSVSREKKESFPLTVTSAQKNPTAFYLCASGDSFEAFFGQGTRLTVV.

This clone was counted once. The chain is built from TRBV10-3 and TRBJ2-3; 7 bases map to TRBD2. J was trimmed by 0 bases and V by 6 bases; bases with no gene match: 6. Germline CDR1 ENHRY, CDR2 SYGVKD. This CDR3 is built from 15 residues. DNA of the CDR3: TGTGCCATCAGGGGACTACCGCGAAGCACAGATACGCAGTATTTT. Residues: CAIRGLPRSTDTQYF.

Here the CDR3 DNA reads TGCGCCAGCAGCTTCGATGACCCTCGGAGCGAGCAGTACTTC. Translation: CASSFDDPRSEQYF. The chain joins TRBV5-1 to TRBJ2-7; no reliable D call. CDR1 SGHRS and CDR2 YFSETQ come from the germline V gene. This CDR3 region has 14 residues. Trimming took 2 bases from V and 6 from J, leaving 15 bases between them.

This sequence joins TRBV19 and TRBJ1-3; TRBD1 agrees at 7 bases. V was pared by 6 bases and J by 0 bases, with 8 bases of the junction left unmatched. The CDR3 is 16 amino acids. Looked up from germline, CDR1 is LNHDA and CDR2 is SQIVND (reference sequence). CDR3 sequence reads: CASSLNRGHSGNTIYF. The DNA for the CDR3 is TGTGCCAGTAGCCTAAACAGGGGTCACTCTGGAAACACCATATATTTT.

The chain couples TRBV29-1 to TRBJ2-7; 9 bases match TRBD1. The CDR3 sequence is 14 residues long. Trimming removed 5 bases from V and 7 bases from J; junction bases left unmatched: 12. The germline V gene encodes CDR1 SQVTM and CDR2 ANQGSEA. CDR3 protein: CSVRPTGGPGEQYF. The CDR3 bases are TGCAGCGTTCGTCCAACAGGGGGCCCAGGGGAGCAGTACTTC.

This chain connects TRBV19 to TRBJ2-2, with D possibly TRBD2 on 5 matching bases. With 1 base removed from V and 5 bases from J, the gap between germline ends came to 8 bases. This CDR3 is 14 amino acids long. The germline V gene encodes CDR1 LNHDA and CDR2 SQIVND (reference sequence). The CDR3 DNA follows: TGTGCCAGTAGTATAGGACCGGGGACCGGGGAGCTGTTTTTT. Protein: CASSIGPGTGELFF. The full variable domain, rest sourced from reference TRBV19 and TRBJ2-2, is DGGITQSPKYLFRKEGQNVTLSCEQNLNHDAMYWYRQDPGQGLRLIYYSQIVNDFQKGDIAEGYSVSREKKESFPLTVTSAQKNPTAFYLCASSIGPGTGELFFGEGSRLTVL.

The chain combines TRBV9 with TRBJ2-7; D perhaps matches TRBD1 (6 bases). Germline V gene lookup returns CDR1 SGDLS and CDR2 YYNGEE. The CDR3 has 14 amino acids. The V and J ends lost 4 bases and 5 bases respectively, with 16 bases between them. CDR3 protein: CASSPYGQKNEQYF. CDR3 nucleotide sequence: TGTGCCAGCAGCCCTTACGGACAGAAGAACGAGCAGTACTTC.

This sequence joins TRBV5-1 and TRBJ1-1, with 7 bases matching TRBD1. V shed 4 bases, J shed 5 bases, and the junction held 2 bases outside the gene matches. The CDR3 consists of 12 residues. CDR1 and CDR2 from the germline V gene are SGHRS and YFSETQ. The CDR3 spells CASSTGVTEAFF. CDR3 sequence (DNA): TGCGCCAGCAGCACAGGGGTTACTGAAGCTTTCTTT.

Here the CDR3 DNA reads TGTGCCAGCAGTTACTCCACCGGGGAGTGGGGCAATGAGCAGTTCTTC. Encoded protein: CASSYSTGEWGNEQFF. This rearrangement joins TRBV6-5 to TRBJ2-1; D possibly corresponds to TRBD2 (5 bases). V lost 0 bases to trimming and J lost 6 bases, with 15 bases between them. Germline CDR1 reads MNHEY; CDR2 reads SVGAGI. The CDR3 has 16 amino acids.

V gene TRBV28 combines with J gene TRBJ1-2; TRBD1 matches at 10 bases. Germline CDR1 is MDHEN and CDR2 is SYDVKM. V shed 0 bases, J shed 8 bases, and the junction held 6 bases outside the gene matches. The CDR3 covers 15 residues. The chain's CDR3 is CASSLWRQGALGYTF. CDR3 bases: TGTGCCAGCAGTTTATGGAGACAGGGGGCCCTAGGCTACACCTTC.

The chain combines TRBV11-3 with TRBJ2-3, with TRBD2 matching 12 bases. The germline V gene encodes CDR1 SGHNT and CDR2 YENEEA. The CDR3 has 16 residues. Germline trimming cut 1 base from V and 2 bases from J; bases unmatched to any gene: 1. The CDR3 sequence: CASSLGLAGATDTQYF. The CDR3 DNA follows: TGTGCCAGCAGCTTAGGACTAGCGGGAGCCACAGATACGCAGTATTTT.

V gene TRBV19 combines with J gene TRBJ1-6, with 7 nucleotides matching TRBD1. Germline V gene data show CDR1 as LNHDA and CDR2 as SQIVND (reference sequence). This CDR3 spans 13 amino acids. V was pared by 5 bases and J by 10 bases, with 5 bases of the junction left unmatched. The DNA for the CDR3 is TGTGCCAGTAGTCCGCAGGGGGACTCACCCCTCCACTTT. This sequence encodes CASSPQGDSPLHF.

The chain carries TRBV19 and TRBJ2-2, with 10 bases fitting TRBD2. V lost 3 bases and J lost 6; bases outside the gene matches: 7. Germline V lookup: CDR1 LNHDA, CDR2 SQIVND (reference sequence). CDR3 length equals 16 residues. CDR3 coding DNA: TGTGCCAGTAGTATTCCTAGCGGGGGACTTCCCGGGGAGCTGTTTTTT. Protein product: CASSIPSGGLPGELFF.